The T cell receptor beta chain described here comes from a study of T cells in Graves' hyperthyroidism and ophthalmopathy. Overall study results and limits: The model's output predicted ophthalmopathy at a median of about 5.9 months prior to onset. Most thyroid clonotypes that were expanded above 0.001 also turned up in blood.

The CDR3 spans 15 residues. Looked up from germline, CDR1 is SNHLY and CDR2 is FYNNEI. The V gene end was trimmed by 6 bases and the J gene end by 2 bases; junction bases not matched to a gene: 6. Exclusion criteria comprised uncontrolled infection, other autoimmune disease, pregnancy or lactation. Researchers took RNA transcripts and amplified the TCR beta CDR3 regions from them. When the TCR CDR3 underwent first-round RT-PCR, the HTBI primer set was used. TCRdb passed the multiplex PCR reads through MiXCR, listing each CDR3 protein once. This table has around 270,000 distinct CDR3 sequences, roughly 18% appearing once. This clonotype was seen only a few times. Its antigen remains unidentified.

Sequenced: blood. The rearrangement joins TRBV2 to TRBJ2-2; 7 bases align to TRBD1. The receptor was isolated from a man between 45 and 60 years old with Graves' ophthalmopathy. CDR3 protein: CASRPGQTNTGELFF. The CDR3 DNA is TGTGCCAGCAGACCGGGACAGACCAACACCGGGGAGCTGTTTTTT.